What follows describes a single TCR beta chain. Its antigen is not known. Researchers ran the PCR with 60 Vbeta and 13 Jbeta primers. Sequenced by immunoSEQ multiplex PCR; TCRdb stores in-frame clones only, minus some. The sample contains roughly 120,000 clones, about 75% of which appear only once. The sample originates from a study of cytomegalovirus exposure and HLA in healthy donors. Looking at the study overall: Early release data held around 80 million unique TCRs from HLA-typed donors. General study results and limits: When analyzed later, a missense DCLRE1C variant was found to be linked to TCR beta V- and J-gene trimming. Another analysis was done later, and it associated roughly 15,000 TCR beta sequences with HLA alleles at 0.05 false discovery rate.

Germline CDR1 is SGHNT and CDR2 is YENEEA. This CDR3 is built from 16 residues. V lost 5 bases and J lost 2; bases outside the gene matches: 7. The chain recombines TRBV11-3 with TRBJ2-3, with TRBD1 matching over 10 bases. This TCR derives from a man aged 55 to 69 in good health and CMV-seropositive. The sequenced material came from PBMCs. The CDR3 is CASSPRTGGFTDTQYF. CDR3 DNA: TGTGCCAGCAGCCCTCGGACAGGGGGTTTCACAGATACGCAGTATTTT. The full variable domain, completed using reference TRBV11-3 and TRBJ2-3, is EAGVVQSPRYKIIEKKQPVAFWCNPISGHNTLYWYLQNLGQGPELLIRYENEEAVDDSQLPKDRFSAERLKGVDSTLKIQPAELGDSAVYLCASSPRTGGFTDTQYFGPGTRLTVL.